This section outlines one TCR beta chain sequence together with its context. This clone's antigen is unknown. There are no base qualities to consult, and no much larger clone falls within one base. TCRbeta CDR3 regions were amplified from genomic DNA using the immunoSEQ Assay, a bias-controlled multiplex PCR. In the source study's methods: The number of nucleated cells in each sample was estimated from the amplification of reference gene primers within the assay. To quantify the absolute abundance of each unique TCRbeta CDR3 rearrangement, sequence reads were collapsed and filtered. Productive Simpson clonality was computed per sample as the square root of Simpson's diversity index over productive rearrangements. The table was pulled from immuneACCESS by TCRdb, which kept in-frame rearrangements only. Such tables lose some clones; where checked, under half of the loss comes from unresolved V genes, and the rest has no known cause. Clone size and the V and J calls come from that table; the DNA yielded D and trimming. This sample gives more than 95,000 clones in total; over 75% of them show up just once. Clones ranked in the top ten supply around 6.3% of the sample.

The collaborating institutions used their own protocols to collect whole blood in K2EDTA tubes. For TCRbeta analysis, collaborators shipped samples in one of three forms: frozen whole blood, isolated PBMCs, or DNA extracted from either of those sample types. The data are from a study of blood T cell repertoires in COVID-19 (dated by TCRdb to about 2020). For the wider study: Collaborator samples came from the United States, Italy and Spain and covered acute and convalescent phases of COVID-19. The material from the prospective study consisted of cDNA or gDNA derived from T cells, B-cell-depleted T cells, or PBMCs. The dataset comprised deeply sampled blood TCRbeta repertoires from subjects exposed to, actively infected with, or recovered from COVID-19. The repertoires were made available in a free public database intended to serve as a resource for research on the immune response to SARS-CoV-2. Samples came from the ongoing ImmuneRACE study (first 160 participants) plus 1,254 subjects from 6 global collaborators. The sample metadata nearly always contained a de-identified subject ID, COVID-19 status, age in years and sex. HLA class I and class II types, where available, came from metadata supplied by the sample provider rather than from assay-based typing. On the study overall, not on this receptor specifically: The quantity of clinical and demographic metadata differed by source and by participant and was supplied without curation.

From cysteine to phenylalanine, the CDR3 is 13 amino acids long. Left in the record is the CDR3 DNA by itself, 39 bases read in frame from the first base. V loses 4 bases, J loses 4 bases, and the germline ends lie 7 bases apart. For CDR1 and CDR2, the germline V gene lists SGHAT and FQNNGV. This sequence originates from a man older than 75 with active or convalescent COVID-19. The chain employs TRBV11-2 and TRBJ2-2; the D gene remains uncertain. Sequenced sample: peripheral blood. Read as DNA, the sequence is TGTGCCAGCAGCTCAGTCAGCACCGGGGAGCTGTTTTTT. Translated, this gives CASSSVSTGELFF.